Listed below are T cell receptor beta chains from one sample, sequenced in a study of blood T cell repertoires in COVID-19. Measured with immunoSEQ multiplex PCR; TCRdb has only the in-frame clones, and not every one. This table holds about 210,000 clones, around four fifths found once. The sequencing input was peripheral blood. All receptors derive from a woman aged 50 to 60 with acute or convalescent COVID-19. The CDR3 runs from the conserved cysteine through the conserved F or W. Size tells how often a clone was seen (once, few, many) or the class of an expanded clone, and some rows leave it out.

clone_size,v_call,cdr3_aa
-,TRBV9,CASSSFAGGANTEAFF
-,TRBV7-2,CASSLGAGASTDTQYF
-,TRBV11-2,CASSRGSSGANVLTF
-,TRBV2,CASRGLAIVEQYF
-,TRBV18,CASSPGGDYGYTF
once,TRBV28,CASSSTQGQGAGSEQYF
-,TRBV6-5,CASSSAGLSLYYGYTF
-,TRBV25-1,CASVKIGVDRGPYEQYF
-,TRBV7-2,CASSSGLLPGYEQYF
-,TRBV15,CATRDYRTDTQYF
-,TRBV7-2,CASSLATTSETQYF
-,TRBV7-3,CASSSKAGDEQYF
-,TRBV11-2,CASSAPPGLHEQYF
-,TRBV18,CASSPPKSGGTSGRTQYF
once,TRBV3-1/TRBV3-2,CASSQEPTRGETQYF
-,TRBV5-5,CASSSAGAYEQYF
-,TRBV6-5,CASSKLAGVFNEQFF
-,TRBV19,CATGRLTEAFF
-,TRBV6-5,CASTIGSGGDNEQFF
-,TRBV27,CASSLRGQGFSGNTIYF
-,TRBV27,CASSLSRTGGYTF
-,TRBV2,CASSPRETPNTEAFF
-,TRBV5-4,CASSPTDRGTEQYF
-,TRBV24-1,CATSEGQGAVNYGYTF
-,TRBV30,CAWLRAFNRGPNEKLFF
-,TRBV5-1,CASTRGDRAYEQYF
-,TRBV11-2,CASSTRQGGTIYF
-,TRBV19,CASSISEGAYGYTF
-,TRBV10-3,CAISGRGQGIGEQYF
-,TRBV12-3/TRBV12-4,CASSLIRLDEQYF
-,TRBV6-6,CASSIQGYNSPLHF
-,TRBV7-2,CASSPGLAATGELFF
-,TRBV28,CASSLQAPEQFF
-,TRBV7-7,CASSLGTGGADTQYF
-,TRBV5-1,CASSWQTYNEQFF
-,TRBV27,CASSLLTSHSYEQYF
-,TRBV7-6,CASSARDTMNTEAFF
-,TRBV27,CASSPGGNYGYTF
-,TRBV12-3/TRBV12-4,CASSRDSPDTQYF
-,TRBV5-6,CASSPFGGQQETQYF
-,TRBV6-1,CASSDRLTRSTDTQYF
many,TRBV27,CASSPRGQLNNQPQHF
-,TRBV15,CATSRPAEGETQYF
-,TRBV24-1,CATSLYNEQFF
many,TRBV27,CASSPTGSKTQYF
-,TRBV5-1,CASRTQGSATEAFF
-,TRBV18,CASTARGGSNTGELFF
-,TRBV24-1,CATSGRTGSFNQPQHF